Below, 26 T cell receptor beta chains from the same sample are listed, as sequenced in a study of shared clonotypes between healthy human individuals (dated by TCRdb to the early 2020s). Libraries were built with the immunoSEQ multiplex PCR assay. Not all clones reach the TCRdb copy of this immuneACCESS table, which keeps in-frame sequences only. Checked studies attribute under half of the gap to unresolved V genes and leave the rest unexplained. Present in this sample are 2.3 million or so clones, 80% to 95% of which were seen just once. 0.39% of the sample is in the top ten clones. Input material: naive CD4+ T cells from PBMCs. According to the study, the label for this sample's cell subset or site signals: CD45RA+ positively selected. The source of these receptors is a man between 18 and 29 years old in good health. Some clones in this sample may be carry-over from other donors' samples.

The rearrangement joins TRBV5-4 to TRBJ2-2, with D maybe TRBD1 (5 bases). This CDR3 is 14 amino acids long. The germline V gene has CDR1 SGHNT and CDR2 YYREEE (reference sequence). V lost 4 bases and J 4 bases, leaving 11 bases between the germline ends. The CDR3 DNA follows: TGTGCCAGCAGCGGAAAAGGGGTCACCGGGGAGCTGTTTTTT. Protein product: CASSGKGVTGELFF.

V usage is TRBV2 and J usage is TRBJ2-3; 9 nucleotides match TRBD1. The CDR3 spans 18 residues. Germline assignment: CDR1 SNHLY and CDR2 FYNNEI. Germline trimming cut 8 bases from V and 2 bases from J; bases unmatched to any gene: 17. CDR3 DNA: TGTGCCAGCTACGCGGGACAGGGTATTTATGCTATCACAGATACGCAGTATTTT. It is translated as CASYAGQGIYAITDTQYF.

V is TRBV19 and J is TRBJ2-1, with 14 nucleotides matching TRBD2. V was clipped by 5 bases and J by 8 bases; unmatched bases: 8. The CDR3 runs 16 residues. Germline V gene lookup returns CDR1 LNHDA and CDR2 SQIVND (reference sequence). The CDR3 DNA sequence: TGTGCCAGTAGTCTCGGGACTAGCGGGAGATTGGATGAGCAGTTCTTC. It codes for CASSLGTSGRLDEQFF.

The CDR3 DNA sequence: TGTGCCAGCAGCTTAGAGGGTACACCCCTCCACTTT. Protein product: CASSLEGTPLHF. V usage is TRBV7-9 and J usage is TRBJ1-6; D remains ambiguous. The CDR3 consists of 12 residues. Looked up from germline, CDR1 is SEHNR and CDR2 is FQNEAQ (reference sequence). With 1 base removed from V and 11 bases from J, the gap between germline ends came to 6 bases.

This clone was counted only a few times. V gene TRBV6-1 combines with J gene TRBJ1-1; D remains unclear. Germline V gene data show CDR1 as MNHNS and CDR2 as SASEGT. The V end was cut by 7 bases, the J end by 4 bases, with 16 bases between. CDR3 size: 14 residues. CDR3 protein: CASTLEIHLTEAFF. The CDR3 bases are TGTGCCAGCACCTTAGAGATCCATCTCACTGAAGCTTTCTTT.

This clone has a single count. The chain is built from TRBV19 and TRBJ1-5; D unclear. V lost 3 bases, J lost 2 bases, and 11 bases lay in between. CDR1 is LNHDA, CDR2 SQIVND, per germline (reference sequence). The CDR3 extends over 15 amino acids. The CDR3 here is CASSIQAEGNQPQHF. Here the CDR3 DNA reads TGTGCCAGTAGTATCCAGGCTGAAGGCAATCAGCCCCAGCATTTT.

The chain uses TRBV5-6 and TRBJ1-4; D perhaps matches TRBD1 (5 bases). CDR1 SGHDT and CDR2 YYEEEE come from the germline V gene. V shed 1 base and J shed 7 bases, with 11 bases lying between them. This CDR3 has 14 residues. The CDR3 region is CASSLWQGSEKLFF. Written as DNA, the CDR3 is TGTGCCAGCAGCTTGTGGCAGGGCAGTGAAAAACTGTTTTTT.

The chain recombines TRBV23-1 with TRBJ2-1; D not resolved. TRBV23-1 has ORF status, its function being uncertain. The CDR3 runs 13 residues. Trimming cost V 0 bases and J 9 bases, with 9 bases left between them. The CDR3 here is CASSQSGYSEQFF. Here the CDR3 DNA reads TGCGCCAGCAGTCAATCGGGATACTCTGAGCAGTTCTTC.

This chain joins TRBV2 and TRBJ2-1, with no clear D. V lost 8 bases to trimming and J lost 0 bases, with 14 bases between them. The CDR3 length is 15 residues. Germline CDR1 SNHLY, CDR2 FYNNEI. Here the CDR3 DNA reads TGTGCCAGCCCCTGGCGGCAGAGCTCCTACAATGAGCAGTTCTTC. It specifies CASPWRQSSYNEQFF.

The V gene is TRBV6-6, the J gene TRBJ2-5; 8 bases match TRBD1. Germline lookup yields CDR1 MNHNY and CDR2 SVGAGI (reference sequence). The V segment lost 4 bases and the J segment 4 bases; nucleotides outside the gene matches: 5. The CDR3 is 14 residues long. CDR3 residues: CASSSNRGAETQYF. The CDR3 DNA follows: TGTGCCAGCAGTTCTAACAGGGGGGCAGAGACCCAGTACTTC.

The rearrangement uses TRBV18 and TRBJ1-1; no firm D call. CDR1 is KGHSH and CDR2 is LQKENI in the germline V gene. The CDR3 sequence is 14 residues long. The ends were cut back, 4 bases at V and 1 base at J, with 10 bases in the middle. CDR3 region: CASSQPGKNTEAFF. The CDR3 coding sequence is TGTGCCAGCTCACAACCAGGCAAGAACACTGAAGCTTTCTTT. The complete variable domain, with remaining parts taken from reference TRBV18 and TRBJ1-1, reads NAGVMQNPRHLVRRRGQEARLRCSPMKGHSHVYWYRQLPEEGLKFMVYLQKENIIDESGMPKERFSAEFPKEGPSILRIQQVVRGDSAAYFCASSQPGKNTEAFFGQGTRLTVV.

This clone was seen only once. The rearrangement joins TRBV28 to TRBJ2-1; 11 bases line up with TRBD1. The ends lost 6 bases at V and 4 bases at J; junction bases unmatched: 8. The CDR3 totals 16 residues. Germline loops: CDR1 MDHEN, CDR2 SYDVKM. The CDR3 bases are TGTGCCAGCAGGCCCGGGGGGACAGGGGGTTACAATGAGCAGTTCTTC. Translating gives CASRPGGTGGYNEQFF. Using reference TRBV28 and TRBJ2-1 for the parts outside the CDR3, the full variable domain is DVKVTQSSRYLVKRTGEKVFLECVQDMDHENMFWYRQDPGLGLRLIYFSYDVKMKEKGDIPEGYSVSREKKERFSLILESASTNQTSMYLCASRPGGTGGYNEQFFGPGTRLTVL.

The CDR3 bases are TGTGCCAGCAGCTTAGCGCGTGGGGTTGAAGCTTTCTTT. Translation gives CASSLARGVEAFF. The chain combines TRBV11-1 with TRBJ1-1, with D unresolved. CDR1 and CDR2 from the germline V gene are SGHAT and FQDESV (reference sequence). V was trimmed by 0 bases and J by 7 bases, leaving 9 bases between them. CDR3 size: 13 residues.

The J gene is TRBJ2-1, the V gene TRBV30; D ambiguous. V lost 0 bases, J lost 7 bases, and 19 bases lay in between. The germline V gene encodes CDR1 GTSNPN and CDR2 SVGIG (reference sequence). CDR3 length: 16 amino acids. This chain's CDR3 is CAWSVWAGPRFNEQFF. CDR3 nucleotides: TGTGCCTGGAGTGTATGGGCAGGACCCCGGTTTAATGAGCAGTTCTTC.

The rearrangement uses TRBV19 and TRBJ2-2; 10 nucleotides align to TRBD2. V was pared by 10 bases and J by 9 bases, with 14 bases of the junction left unmatched. CDR3 length equals 15 residues. Germline CDR1 and CDR2: LNHDA and SQIVND (reference sequence). The DNA of the CDR3 is TGTGCCACCGCTCTAGCGGGAGTAAAGCAGCGGGAGCTGTTTTTT. Its protein is CATALAGVKQRELFF.

The chain uses TRBV9 and TRBJ2-3; 8 nucleotides match TRBD1. The germline V gene encodes CDR1 SGDLS and CDR2 YYNGEE. The CDR3 is 16 amino acids. J gave up 2 bases and V 0 bases, and 5 bases lay outside the gene matches. CDR3 nucleotide sequence: TGTGCCAGCAGCGTAGTGGCAGGGGGCTTCACAGATACGCAGTATTTT. It yields the protein CASSVVAGGFTDTQYF. Variable domain in full (rest from reference TRBV9 and TRBJ2-3): DSGVTQTPKHLITATGQRVTLRCSPRSGDLSVYWYQQSLDQGLQFLIQYYNGEERAKGNILERFSAQQFPDLHSELNLSSLELGDSALYFCASSVVAGGFTDTQYFGPGTRLTVL.

The V call is TRBV10-3, the J call TRBJ1-1; 9 bases fit TRBD1. The CDR3 runs to 12 residues. Germline CDR1 and CDR2: ENHRY and SYGVKD. V lost 10 bases to trimming and J lost 5 bases; unmatched junction nucleotides: 5. This chain's CDR3 is CATGTGKTEAFF. Here the CDR3 DNA reads TGTGCCACCGGGACAGGGAAAACTGAAGCTTTCTTT.

V and J are TRBV5-6 and TRBJ2-1; D perhaps matches TRBD2 (5 bases). The CDR3 has 15 amino acids. Per the germline V gene, CDR1 is SGHDT and CDR2 is YYEEEE. Trimming cost V 5 bases and J 0 bases, with 12 bases left between them. The CDR3 nucleotides read TGTGCCAGCAGACCTCTGGCGGGCTCCTACAATGAGCAGTTCTTC. Its protein is CASRPLAGSYNEQFF.

This chain uses TRBV21-1 with TRBJ2-2; the table's D call, TRBD2, was not checked against the DNA. TRBV21-1 is designated a pseudogene. The CDR3 length is 14 residues. As DNA, the CDR3 is TGTGCCCTCATGGGAGCGGGTAACACCGGGGAGCTGTTTTTT. It translates to CALMGAGNTGELFF.

The count of this clone is one. The V and J genes are TRBV5-1 and TRBJ2-5; 7 bases fit TRBD1. V shed 6 bases and J 4 bases; nucleotides not matched to a gene: 12. Germline V gives CDR1 SGHRS, CDR2 YFSETQ. The CDR3 sequence is 15 residues long. DNA for the CDR3: TGCGCCAGCAACCGGGACAGATTAACGGGAGAGACCCAGTACTTC. This codes for CASNRDRLTGETQYF. Full variable domain (missing parts from reference TRBV5-1 and TRBJ2-5): KAGVTQTPRYLIKTRGQQVTLSCSPISGHRSVSWYQQTPGQGLQFLFEYFSETQRNKGNFPGRFSGRQFSNSRSEMNVSTLELGDSALYLCASNRDRLTGETQYFGPGTRLLVL.

The V gene is TRBV5-4, the J gene TRBJ2-1; the D is unclear. The CDR3 is 16 residues long. Deletions cut 1 base from V and 0 bases from J, with 11 bases between. Germline CDR1 is SGHNT and CDR2 is YYREEE (reference sequence). Here the CDR3 reads CASSLSAVRSYNEQFF. The CDR3 coding sequence is TGTGCCAGCAGCTTGAGTGCGGTACGCTCCTACAATGAGCAGTTCTTC.

V usage is TRBV5-1 and J usage is TRBJ2-7, with a possible D match to TRBD2 (6 bases). V lost 1 base and J lost 6, with 14 bases in between. From germline, CDR1 is SGHRS and CDR2 YFSETQ. The CDR3 covers 14 residues. The CDR3 DNA follows: TGCGCCAGCAGCTTGACTAGCTACACCGCCGAGCAGTACTTC. Protein product: CASSLTSYTAEQYF.

This clone was observed a single time. The rearrangement joins TRBV6-1 to TRBJ2-2; 13 nucleotides agree with TRBD2. Trimming cost V 11 bases and J 7 bases; bases outside gene matches: 10. CDR1 and CDR2 (germline): MNHNS, SASEGT. This CDR3 is 15 amino acids long. This CDR3 is CASWTSGRGNGELFF. As DNA, the CDR3 is TGTGCCTCCTGGACTAGCGGGAGAGGGAACGGGGAGCTGTTTTTT.

The V call is TRBV11-2, the J call TRBJ2-2, with 7 positions matching TRBD1. Germline V gene lookup returns CDR1 SGHAT and CDR2 FQNNGV. Trimming at V came to 5 bases and at J to 5 bases, leaving 11 bases not matched to a gene. The CDR3 is made up of 16 amino acids. The CDR3 DNA sequence: TGTGCCAGCAGCGTGGACAGGCGGGCAGGGACCGGGGAGCTGTTTTTT. Its translation is CASSVDRRAGTGELFF.

This clone came up once. V gene TRBV5-4 combines with J gene TRBJ2-3; 14 bases are a match to TRBD2. This CDR3 has 17 amino acids. Germline V gene data show CDR1 as SGHNT and CDR2 as YYREEE (reference sequence). Trimming cost V 1 base and J 6 bases; bases outside gene matches: 7. CDR3 in DNA: TGTGCCAGCAGCTTGAACGGACTAGCGGGAGGAATGGATACGCAGTATTTT. This gives the protein CASSLNGLAGGMDTQYF.

The J gene is TRBJ1-5, the V gene TRBV5-6; D might be TRBD1 (5 bases). CDR1 SGHDT and CDR2 YYEEEE come from the germline V gene. V lost 7 bases to trimming and J lost 4 bases, with 12 bases between them. The CDR3 spans 13 residues. CDR3 nucleotide sequence: TGTGCCAGCGGGTTGGGGACGAATCAGCCCCAGCATTTT. Residues: CASGLGTNQPQHF.